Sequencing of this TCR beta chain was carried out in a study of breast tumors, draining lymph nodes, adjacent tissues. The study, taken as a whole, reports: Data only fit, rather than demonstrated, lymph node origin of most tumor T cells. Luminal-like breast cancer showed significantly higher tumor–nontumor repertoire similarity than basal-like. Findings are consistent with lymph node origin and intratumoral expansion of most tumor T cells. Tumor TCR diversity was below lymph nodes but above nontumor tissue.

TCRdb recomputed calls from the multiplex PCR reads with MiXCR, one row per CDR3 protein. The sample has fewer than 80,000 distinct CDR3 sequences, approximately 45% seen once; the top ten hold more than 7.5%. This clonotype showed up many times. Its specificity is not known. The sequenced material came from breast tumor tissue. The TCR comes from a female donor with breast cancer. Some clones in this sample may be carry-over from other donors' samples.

The CDR3 nucleotides read TGTGCCAGCAGCCAAGTTGCAGGGATTATCGGGGAGCTGTTTTTT. Residues: CASSQVAGIIGELFF. This chain links TRBV4-2 with TRBJ2-2; TRBD1 is a possible D gene (5 bases). Germline values: CDR1 LGHNA, CDR2 YNFKEQ. Between the trimmed V and J ends, which lost 1 base and 7 bases, there was a span of 13 bases. The CDR3 length is 15 residues.